This T cell receptor (beta chain) emerged from a study of hypomethylating agent response in myelodysplastic syndrome. Study as a whole: Donors were myelodysplastic syndrome patients: 2 female, roughly 9 male.

Produced via immunoSEQ multiplex PCR; TCRdb's table is partial and in-frame only. The table records approximately 7,000 clones, about 87% of them present only once. The CDR3 is 14 residues long. Looked up from germline, CDR1 is SGHVS and CDR2 is FQNEAQ. Trimming cost V 1 base and J 4 bases, with 8 bases left between them. As to this clone: Its antigen is undetermined.

General observations from the study: Responders gained more novel clonotypes; non-responders had more contracted clonotypes after treatment. The MDS versus healthy comparison may be affected by non-age-matched controls.

No T-cell subset sorting was done; bone marrow was analyzed in bulk. The starting material was bone marrow, obtained before or after starting hypomethylating agent treatment for myelodysplastic syndrome (not recorded which). The V gene is TRBV7-8, the J gene TRBJ1-3; D unclear. This TCR derives from a human donor with myelodysplastic syndrome. CDR3 nucleotides: TGTGCCAGCAGCTTAGGGGTGGAGGGAAACACCATATATTTT. Residues: CASSLGVEGNTIYF.